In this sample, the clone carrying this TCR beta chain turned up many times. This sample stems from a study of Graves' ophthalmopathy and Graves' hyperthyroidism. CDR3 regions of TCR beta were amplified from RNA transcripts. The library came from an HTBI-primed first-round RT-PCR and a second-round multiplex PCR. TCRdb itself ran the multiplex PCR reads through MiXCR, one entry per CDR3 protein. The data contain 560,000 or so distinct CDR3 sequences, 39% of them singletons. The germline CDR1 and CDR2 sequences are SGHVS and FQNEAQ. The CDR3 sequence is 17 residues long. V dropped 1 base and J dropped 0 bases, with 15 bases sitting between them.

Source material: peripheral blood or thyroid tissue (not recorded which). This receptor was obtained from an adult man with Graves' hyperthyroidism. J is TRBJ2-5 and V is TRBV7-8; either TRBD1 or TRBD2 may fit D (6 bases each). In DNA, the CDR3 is TGTGCCAGCAGCTTAGATGCGACTAGGGGGAACCAAGAGACCCAGTACTTC. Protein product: CASSLDATRGNQETQYF.